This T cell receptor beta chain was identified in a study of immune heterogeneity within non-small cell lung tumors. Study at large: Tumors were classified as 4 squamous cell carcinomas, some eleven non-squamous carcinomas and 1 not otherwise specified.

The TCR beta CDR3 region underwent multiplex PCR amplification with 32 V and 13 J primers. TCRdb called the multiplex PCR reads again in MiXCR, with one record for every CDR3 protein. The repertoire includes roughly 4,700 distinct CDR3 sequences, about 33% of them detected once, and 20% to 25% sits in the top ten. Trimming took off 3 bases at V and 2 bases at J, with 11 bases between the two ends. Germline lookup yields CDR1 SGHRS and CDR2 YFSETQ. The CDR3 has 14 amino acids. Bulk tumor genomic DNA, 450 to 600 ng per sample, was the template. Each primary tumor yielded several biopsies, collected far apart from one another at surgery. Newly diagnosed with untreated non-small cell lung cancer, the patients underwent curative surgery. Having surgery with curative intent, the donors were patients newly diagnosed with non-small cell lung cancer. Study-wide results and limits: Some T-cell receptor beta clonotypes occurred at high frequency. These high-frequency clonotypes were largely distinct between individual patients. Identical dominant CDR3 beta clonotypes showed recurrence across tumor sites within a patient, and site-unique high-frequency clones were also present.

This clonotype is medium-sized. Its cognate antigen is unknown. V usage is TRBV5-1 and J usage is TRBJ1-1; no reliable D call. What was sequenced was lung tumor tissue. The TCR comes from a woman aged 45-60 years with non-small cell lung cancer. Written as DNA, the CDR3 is TGCGCCAGCAGCTCCCCGGACGTAAACACTGAAGCTTTCTTT. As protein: CASSSPDVNTEAFF.